A selection of T cell receptor beta chains follows, all from one sample in a study of T-cell memory formation after mild COVID-19. One entry per CDR3 protein results from TCRdb running MiXCR on the 5' RACE reads. The table records more than 55,000 distinct CDR3 sequences, 9.5% of them present only once. The sample consisted of PBMCs or a T cell subset sorted from them (not recorded which). The source is a man aged 18 to 30 who had mild COVID-19 (a few samples of this study predate the infection). Cell type and time point are not known. Each CDR3 is given with its conserved first and last residue. A D gene is named only where the DNA matches it firmly. The size field is filled for only some rows; it gives once, few, many or a size class.

j_call	d_call	clone_size	v_call	cdr3_aa	cdr3_nt
TRBJ2-2	TRBD2	many	TRBV20-1	CSASGPGLGNTGELFF	TGCAGTGCTAGCGGCCCGGGACTAGGCAACACCGGGGAGCTGTTTTTT
TRBJ2-3	TRBD1	few	TRBV12-3/TRBV12-4	CASSDRASSTDTQYF	TGTGCCAGCAGTGACAGGGCCTCTAGCACAGATACGCAGTATTTT
TRBJ1-3	TRBD1	.	TRBV12-3/TRBV12-4	CASRPGTGVANTIYF	TGTGCCAGCAGGCCCGGGACAGGGGTAGCAAACACCATATATTTT
TRBJ1-5	TRBD1	.	TRBV20-1	CSARDQGQGTNQPQHF	TGCAGTGCTAGAGATCAGGGACAGGGGACGAATCAGCCCCAGCATTTT
TRBJ2-7	TRBD1	few	TRBV12-3/TRBV12-4	CASSFGRGSSYEQYF	TGTGCCAGCAGTTTCGGCAGGGGGAGCTCCTACGAGCAGTACTTC
TRBJ2-1	.	few	TRBV7-9	CASSARQDDRFTMRSVQFF	TGTGCCAGCAGCGCCCGACAGGACGACCGTTTTACAATGAGGTCGGTGCAGTTCTTC
TRBJ2-1	TRBD2	many	TRBV7-3	CASSYSGASSYNEQFF	TGTGCCAGCAGCTATAGCGGGGCGAGCTCCTACAATGAGCAGTTCTTC
TRBJ2-1	.	.	TRBV18	CASSPPGVTTYNEQFF	TGTGCCAGCTCACCACCCGGGGTAACTACCTACAATGAGCAGTTCTTC
TRBJ2-4	.	.	TRBV5-4	CASSLDKNIQYF	TGTGCCAGCAGCTTGGACAAAAACATTCAGTACTTC
TRBJ2-1	TRBD2	.	TRBV20-1	CSARGGLAVYDEQFF	TGCAGTGCTAGGGGTGGACTAGCAGTTTACGATGAGCAGTTCTTC
TRBJ2-3	TRBD1	few	TRBV5-1	CASSLTGGGDTQYF	TGCGCCAGCAGCTTGACAGGGGGTGGGGATACGCAGTATTTT
TRBJ2-7	TRBD1	many	TRBV27	CASSLDRGKSEQYF	TGTGCCAGCAGTCTTGACAGGGGCAAGAGCGAGCAGTACTTC
TRBJ1-1	.	many	TRBV5-5	CASSFEDTEAFF	TGTGCCAGCAGCTTTGAGGACACTGAAGCTTTCTTT
TRBJ1-1	TRBD1	.	TRBV18	CASSLTRITGAPMNTEAFF	TGTGCCAGCTCACTTACTAGAATTACAGGGGCCCCCATGAACACTGAAGCTTTCTTT
TRBJ1-1	.	.	TRBV5-1	CASRPDRNTEAFF	TGCGCCAGCAGGCCGGACAGGAACACTGAAGCTTTCTTT
TRBJ1-2	TRBD1	few	TRBV10-3	CASGRGLDYGYTF	TGTGCCAGTGGGAGGGGGCTCGACTATGGCTACACCTTC
TRBJ2-3	.	few	TRBV4-3	CASSRAQRGTDTQYF	TGCGCCAGCAGCCGAGCACAGCGAGGCACAGATACGCAGTATTTT
TRBJ2-3	TRBD2	few	TRBV15	CATSRDSSGGRDTQYF	TGTGCCACCAGCAGAGATTCTAGCGGGGGGAGAGATACGCAGTATTTT
TRBJ2-2	.	many	TRBV4-2	CASSSRDENTGELFF	TGTGCCAGCAGCTCGCGGGACGAAAACACCGGGGAGCTGTTTTTT
TRBJ2-3	TRBD1	many	TRBV5-1	CASTAKTGPQDTQYF	TGCGCCAGCACCGCCAAGACAGGGCCTCAGGATACGCAGTATTTT